This is a list of T cell receptor beta chains from one sample in a study of blood T cell repertoires in COVID-19. Clones were sequenced by immunoSEQ multiplex PCR, and TCRdb holds only the in-frame ones, with some missing. The sample includes around 260,000 clones, approximately 91% seen only once; the top ten take just over 2.5%. The specimen was peripheral blood. These receptors originate from a person under 30 with COVID-19, enrolled during active disease. CDR3s include the opening cysteine and the closing phenylalanine or tryptophan. The order of the fields is V gene, J gene, D gene, clone size, CDR3 protein, CDR3 DNA. The D gene is left open where the match is weak. The size field is filled for only some rows; it gives once, few, many or a size class.

>TRBV6-1|TRBJ2-2|-|-
CASSEVAVLTGELFF
TGTGCCAGCAGTGAAGTGGCAGTCCTCACCGGGGAGCTGTTTTTT
>TRBV19|TRBJ1-6|TRBD1|-
CASSMGQGGSPLHF
TGTGCCAGTAGCATGGGACAGGGGGGTTCACCCCTCCACTTT
>TRBV27|TRBJ2-7|-|few
CASSLGQSYEQYF
TGTGCCAGCAGTTTAGGACAGTCCTACGAGCAGTACTTC
>TRBV7-3|TRBJ2-5|-|-
CASSLWGVGGQETQYF
TGTGCCAGCAGCTTGTGGGGAGTCGGTGGTCAAGAGACCCAGTACTTC
>TRBV24-1|TRBJ2-5|TRBD1|-
CATSDLCGWDSQETQYF
TGTGCCACCAGTGATTTGTGTGGCTGGGACAGCCAAGAGACCCAGTACTTC
>TRBV19|TRBJ2-7|-|-
CASSLTGTYEQYF
TGTGCCAGTAGTTTAACGGGAACATACGAGCAGTACTTC
>TRBV29-1|TRBJ1-4|TRBD1|-
CSGEPGGATNEKLFF
TGCAGCGGGGAACCAGGGGGCGCGACTAATGAAAAACTGTTTTTT
>TRBV29-1|TRBJ2-3|TRBD2|-
CSVAGLLAESTDTQYF
TGCAGCGTTGCGGGGCTACTAGCGGAGAGCACAGATACGCAGTATTTT
>TRBV19|TRBJ1-1|-|-
CASSIRSVNTEAFF
TGTGCCAGTAGTATTCGTTCGGTGAACACTGAAGCTTTCTTT
>TRBV4-1|TRBJ2-5|TRBD1|-
CASSHRRTGPQETQYF
TGCGCCAGCAGCCACCGCCGGACAGGCCCCCAAGAGACCCAGTACTTC
>TRBV9|TRBJ2-5|TRBD1|-
CASSQTGGRETQYF
TGTGCCAGCAGCCAAACAGGGGGCAGGGAGACCCAGTACTTC
>TRBV5-6|TRBJ2-1|-|-
CASSLVRQNNEQFF
TGTGCCAGCAGCTTGGTCCGACAGAACAATGAGCAGTTCTTC
>TRBV5-6|TRBJ2-1|-|-
CASSLPGSWSYNEQFF
TGTGCCAGCAGCCTCCCCGGGAGTTGGTCCTACAATGAGCAGTTCTTC
>TRBV4-1|TRBJ2-5|TRBD1|-
CASSQGQGARGQETQYF
TGCGCCAGCAGCCAGGGACAGGGGGCTCGGGGGCAAGAGACCCAGTACTTC
>TRBV19|TRBJ2-3|-|-
CASMTGPDTQYF
TGTGCCAGCATGACAGGACCAGATACGCAGTATTTT
>TRBV29-1|TRBJ1-5|-|once
CSALTGNNQPQHF
TGCAGCGCCCTTACGGGGAACAATCAGCCCCAGCATTTT
>TRBV5-4|TRBJ2-1|TRBD2|-
CASSLDTTSGRNNEQFF
TGTGCCAGCAGCTTGGATACGACTAGCGGGAGGAACAATGAGCAGTTCTTC
>TRBV5-4|TRBJ1-4|TRBD1|-
CASSVTGGGSNEKLFF
TGTGCCAGCAGCGTTACAGGGGGCGGATCTAATGAAAAACTGTTTTTT
>TRBV2|TRBJ2-3|TRBD2|once
CASRMTSGSIGTDTQYF
TGTGCCAGCAGAATGACTAGCGGGAGTATTGGCACAGATACGCAGTATTTT
>TRBV24-1|TRBJ1-2|TRBD1|-
CATSDRDRSYGYTF
TGTGCCACCAGTGACCGGGACAGGAGCTATGGCTACACCTTC
>TRBV2|TRBJ2-7|-|-
CASHRVSYEQYF
TGTGCCAGTCACAGGGTTTCCTACGAGCAGTACTTC
>TRBV27|TRBJ1-5|-|-
CASRQGSGQPQHF
TGTGCCAGCAGACAGGGTTCTGGGCAGCCCCAGCATTTT
>TRBV6-1|TRBJ2-5|TRBD1|-
CASSEETGGQETQYF
TGTGCCAGCAGTGAAGAGACAGGGGGCCAAGAGACCCAGTACTTC
>TRBV7-8|TRBJ1-6|-|-
CASSLGGRANSPLHF
TGTGCCAGCAGCTTAGGGGGCAGGGCTAATTCACCCCTCCACTTT
>TRBV6-1|TRBJ2-1|TRBD2|-
CASSVDLAGGRYNEQFF
TGTGCCAGCAGTGTAGACTTAGCGGGAGGGAGGTACAATGAGCAGTTCTTC
>TRBV11-2|TRBJ2-1|TRBD2|-
CASSLVYGRLSYNEQFF
TGTGCCAGCAGCTTAGTATACGGGAGGCTCTCCTACAATGAGCAGTTCTTC
>TRBV6-2/TRBV6-3|TRBJ2-1|-|-
CASSSPRHEQFF
TGTGCCAGCAGTTCTCCCCGTCATGAGCAGTTCTTC
>TRBV29-1|TRBJ2-1|-|-
CSARDPAYNEQFF
TGCAGCGCCCGGGATCCAGCCTACAATGAGCAGTTCTTC
>TRBV4-2|TRBJ1-2|TRBD1|-
CASSQDTGAANYGYTF
TGTGCCAGCAGCCAAGATACAGGGGCCGCTAACTATGGCTACACCTTC
>TRBV5-1|TRBJ2-5|-|-
CASSPQDFQETQYF
TGCGCCAGCAGCCCCCAGGACTTTCAAGAGACCCAGTACTTC
>TRBV4-3|TRBJ1-1|TRBD1|-
CASSQGIRDREENTEAFF
TGCGCCAGCAGCCAAGGAATAAGGGACAGGGAAGAGAACACTGAAGCTTTCTTT
>TRBV5-6|TRBJ1-1|-|-
CASSFEGSGTEAFF
TGTGCCAGCAGCTTCGAGGGCAGCGGCACTGAAGCTTTCTTT
>TRBV11-2|TRBJ1-5|-|-
CASYVRDSNQPQHF
TGTGCCAGCTATGTGAGGGATAGCAATCAGCCCCAGCATTTT
>TRBV5-4|TRBJ1-1|TRBD1|-
CASRHLDRGNTEAFF
TGTGCCAGCAGACATTTGGACAGGGGGAACACTGAAGCTTTCTTT
>TRBV2|TRBJ2-1|TRBD1|-
CASRTRTGASRGYNEQFF
TGTGCCAGCAGGACTCGGACAGGGGCCTCAAGGGGTTACAATGAGCAGTTCTTC
>TRBV7-2|TRBJ1-2|-|-
CATTRPPIGSGYTF
TGTGCCACCACAAGGCCCCCGATAGGGAGTGGCTACACCTTC
>TRBV2|TRBJ2-7|-|-
CASSEQGGTYEQYF
TGTGCCAGCAGTGAACAGGGAGGAACTTACGAGCAGTACTTC
>TRBV5-1|TRBJ2-3|-|-
CASSLSGSTDTQYF
TGCGCCAGCAGCTTAAGCGGGAGCACAGATACGCAGTATTTT
>TRBV5-4|TRBJ2-7|TRBD2|-
CASSARLAGSSYEQYF
TGTGCCAGCAGCGCGCGACTAGCGGGGAGCTCCTACGAGCAGTACTTC
>TRBV24-1|TRBJ2-5|-|-
CATSDNLAHGETQYF
TGTGCCACCAGTGATAACCTAGCCCATGGGGAGACCCAGTACTTC
>TRBV28|TRBJ2-3|TRBD1|-
CASGTGGEGTDTQYF
TGTGCCAGCGGCACAGGGGGCGAGGGCACAGATACGCAGTATTTT